This passage covers 6 T cell receptor beta chains from one sample sequenced in a study of cytomegalovirus exposure and HLA in healthy donors. Both 60 Vbeta primers and 13 Jbeta primers went into the PCR. The data were produced by immunoSEQ multiplex PCR, yet TCRdb's version contains in-frame clones alone and is incomplete. The data show about 150,000 clones, around a tenth seen once. Input material: PBMCs. The receptors derive from a male donor in good health and CMV-seronegative.

J is TRBJ1-5 and V is TRBV12-5, with 7 bases fitting TRBD1. In germline, CDR1 is LGHNT, CDR2 FRNRAP. The CDR3 has 14 residues. The ends lost 5 bases at V and 3 bases at J; junction bases unmatched: 4. In nucleotides, the CDR3 is TGTGCTAGTGGTGGGGGACAGTTCAATCAGCCCCAGCATTTT. Its translation: CASGGGQFNQPQHF.

The genes are TRBV7-9 and TRBJ2-2; 8 nucleotides agree with TRBD2. Germline trimming cut 6 bases from V and 4 bases from J; bases unmatched to any gene: 1. The germline V gene has CDR1 SEHNR and CDR2 FQNEAQ (reference sequence). The CDR3 spans 13 residues. CDR3 region: CASSTSGTGELFF. The CDR3 DNA follows: TGTGCCAGCAGTACTAGCGGCACCGGGGAGCTGTTTTTT.

This clone was seen only a few times. The chain employs TRBV27 and TRBJ2-3; TRBD2 aligns across 7 bases. CDR1 and CDR2 (germline): MNHEY, SMNVEV (reference sequence). J gave up 2 bases and V 4 bases, and 12 bases lay outside the gene matches. The CDR3 is made up of 17 amino acids. CDR3 DNA: TGTGCCAGCAGTTCGCGGGGAGGGGTTCGCTTCACAGATACGCAGTATTTT. It yields the protein CASSSRGGVRFTDTQYF.

This clone has only a few counts. The chain joins TRBV4-3 to TRBJ1-4; D gene ambiguous. The germline V gene encodes CDR1 LGHNA and CDR2 YSLEER. Trimming removed 0 bases at V and 3 bases at J, with 8 bases between. CDR3 length equals 15 residues. CDR3 sequence (DNA): TGCGCCAGCAGCCAAGATCCAGGTGCTAATGAAAAACTGTTTTTT. It codes for CASSQDPGANEKLFF.

The chain combines TRBV19 with TRBJ1-5, with D possibly being TRBD1 (5 bases). The germline V gene has CDR1 LNHDA and CDR2 SQIVND (reference sequence). The CDR3 is made up of 15 amino acids. The V end was cut by 3 bases, the J end by 2 bases, with 11 bases between. DNA of the CDR3: TGTGCCAGTAGTATTCAGGGAGGGGGCAATCAGCCCCAGCATTTT. Its protein product is CASSIQGGGNQPQHF.

The CDR3 sequence is CASSVLGQLAYEQYF. The CDR3 DNA reads TGTGCCAGCAGTGTTTTGGGACAGCTAGCCTACGAGCAGTACTTC. The V gene is TRBV25-1, the J gene TRBJ2-7; 7 positions match TRBD1. The CDR3 length is 15 residues. Germline values: CDR1 MGHDK, CDR2 SYGVNS. Trimming took 4 bases from V and 2 from J; bases not matched to a gene: 8.